This T cell receptor (beta chain) was obtained from a study of T cell changes during pregnancy in multiple sclerosis (dated by TCRdb to the late 2010s). At the level of the whole study: In women with multiple sclerosis, the researchers looked at how the T cell repertoire shifted as pregnancy progressed.

Trimming accounts for 5 bases at V and 4 bases at J, while the number of junction bases matched to no gene is 11. CDR1 SEHNR and CDR2 FQNEAQ are derived from the germline V gene (reference sequence). From its cysteine to its phenylalanine, the CDR3 spans 17 amino acids. Of all the DNA, just the CDR3 is kept, 51 bases in frame from base 1. The library relied on the immunoSEQ multiplex PCR assay. In its TCRdb copy, this immuneACCESS table keeps in-frame sequences only and misses some clones. Where compared with another copy, unresolved V genes explain less than half of these, and the others have no known cause. The sample has under 30,000 clones on record, around 89% of them singletons. The ten largest clones take up about 6.8% of the sample. Points on this clone: The antigen it binds to is not known. No base quality information exists; no much larger clone differs at one position.

The chain was built from TRBV7-9 and TRBJ1-4; TRBD1 aligns with 9 central bases. This TCR derives from a female donor with multiple sclerosis, enrolled in a pregnancy study. Sample: CD8+ T cells from peripheral blood mononuclear cells, taken after pregnancy. The CDR3 sequence is CASSKRQGERGNEKLFF. The DNA sequence is as follows: TGTGCCAGCAGCAAACGACAGGGGGAGAGGGGTAATGAAAAACTGTTTTTT.